These 5 T cell receptor beta chains were all obtained from the same sample, sequenced in a study of OX40 agonist ivuxolimab in advanced cancers. Using immunoSEQ multiplex PCR, the repertoire was profiled, and TCRdb retains in-frame clones only, with some absent. The sample has 25,000 to 30,000 clones, around 86% seen once. The input for sequencing was CD4+ or CD8+ T cells sorted from blood, taken in a trial of the OX40 agonist ivuxolimab. The receptors originated from an adult with an advanced solid tumor such as melanoma, head and neck, liver or kidney cancer.

The chain is built from TRBV15 and TRBJ2-7; 9 nucleotides line up with TRBD1. CDR1 and CDR2 (germline): LNHNV, YYDKDF (reference sequence). This CDR3 is built from 18 residues. The V segment lost 2 bases and the J segment 5 bases; nucleotides outside the gene matches: 16. Here the CDR3 DNA reads TGTGCCACCAGCAGATCTACAGGGGGCAGGTCCCTTTGGGACGAGCAGTACTTC. It translates to CATSRSTGGRSLWDEQYF. The full variable domain, completed using reference TRBV15 and TRBJ2-7, is DAMVIQNPRYQVTQFGKPVTLSCSQTLNHNVMYWYQQKSSQAPKLLFHYYDKDFNNEADTPDNFQSRRPNTSFCFLDIRSPGLGDTAMYLCATSRSTGGRSLWDEQYFGPGTRLTVT.

The V and J genes are TRBV7-8 and TRBJ1-4; possible D gene TRBD1, 5 bases. Germline CDR1 SGHVS, CDR2 FQNEAQ. CDR3 size: 14 residues. V lost 3 bases and J lost 6, with 11 bases in between. The CDR3 loop reads CASSFGLGDEKLFF. The CDR3, as DNA: TGTGCCAGCAGCTTCGGCCTGGGGGATGAAAAACTGTTTTTT. The full variable domain, completed using reference TRBV7-8 and TRBJ1-4, is GAGVSQSPRYKVAKRGQDVALRCDPISGHVSLFWYQQALGQGPEFLTYFQNEAQLDKSGLPSDRFFAERPEGSVSTLKIQRTQQEDSAVYLCASSFGLGDEKLFFGSGTQLSVL.

CDR3 in amino acids: CASSQDLDRGSTEAFF. The CDR3 bases are TGCGCCAGCAGCCAAGACCTGGACAGGGGGAGCACTGAAGCTTTCTTT. The V gene is TRBV4-1, the J gene TRBJ1-1; TRBD1 matches at 10 bases. This CDR3 is built from 16 residues. Germline V gives CDR1 MGHRA, CDR2 YSYEKL. Trimming cost V 0 bases and J 4 bases; bases outside gene matches: 5.

The DNA for the CDR3 is TGTGCCAGCAGCCCTGACAGGGGGGCCTACAATGAGCAGTTCTTC. Translating gives CASSPDRGAYNEQFF. The rearrangement joins TRBV7-9 to TRBJ2-1, with TRBD1 matching 9 bases. CDR1 is SEHNR and CDR2 is FQNEAQ in the germline V gene (reference sequence). The V segment lost 5 bases and the J segment 2 bases; nucleotides outside the gene matches: 4. The length of the CDR3 is 15 residues.

J is TRBJ1-1 and V is TRBV10-3; D call uncertain. Germline-derived CDR1 and CDR2 are ENHRY and SYGVKD. Trimming removed 2 bases from V and 6 bases from J, with 10 bases in between. The CDR3 has 13 amino acids. Here the CDR3 reads CAISEGISAEAFF. In DNA, the CDR3 is TGTGCCATCAGTGAGGGCATATCCGCTGAAGCTTTCTTT.